This entry lists 13 T cell receptor beta chains sequenced from one sample in a study of blood T cell repertoires in COVID-19. Method: immunoSEQ multiplex PCR; TCRdb's copy keeps in-frame clones and lacks some. In the table there are roughly 390,000 clones, around 84% of which are singletons. The sample was peripheral blood. The origin of the receptors is a woman between 18 and 30 years old with acute or convalescent COVID-19.

The V call is TRBV7-8, the J call TRBJ2-7, with 8 bases identical to TRBD2. Germline loops: CDR1 SGHVS, CDR2 FQNEAQ. V shed 5 bases and J 0 bases; nucleotides not matched to a gene: 9. This CDR3 has 16 residues. In DNA form, the CDR3 reads TGTGCCAGCAGCCGCCCCTCGGGAGGGGACTCCTACGAGCAGTACTTC. Protein: CASSRPSGGDSYEQYF.

This clone was observed once. The chain uses TRBV9 and TRBJ1-2; D unclear. The CDR3 sequence is 14 residues long. The germline V gene has CDR1 SGDLS and CDR2 YYNGEE. Trimming pared 4 bases from V and 3 bases from J, leaving 13 bases between. Here the CDR3 reads CASSPLGSDYGYTF. The CDR3 region has the DNA TGTGCCAGCAGCCCGCTCGGGTCCGACTATGGCTACACCTTC. Combining the CDR3 with reference TRBV9 and TRBJ1-2 gives the whole variable domain DSGVTQTPKHLITATGQRVTLRCSPRSGDLSVYWYQQSLDQGLQFLIQYYNGEERAKGNILERFSAQQFPDLHSELNLSSLELGDSALYFCASSPLGSDYGYTFGSGTRLTVV.

V usage is TRBV5-1 and J usage is TRBJ2-1, with 7 bases lining up with TRBD1. The CDR3 is 16 residues long. V lost 4 bases to trimming and J lost 3 bases; unmatched junction nucleotides: 10. Germline CDR1 SGHRS, CDR2 YFSETQ. The CDR3: CASSLAPGQFYNEQFF. The CDR3 DNA follows: TGCGCCAGCAGCCTCGCCCCGGGACAGTTCTACAATGAGCAGTTCTTC.

This chain's CDR3 is CASSQVVARASYEQYF. The CDR3 bases are TGTGCCAGCAGCCAAGTAGTAGCCAGGGCGAGCTACGAGCAGTACTTC. The chain uses TRBV4-2 and TRBJ2-7, with a tentative D call TRBD1 (5 bases). V lost 1 base, J lost 3 bases, and 16 bases lay in between. CDR1 is LGHNA, CDR2 YNFKEQ, per germline. This CDR3 spans 16 amino acids.

The chain uses TRBV19 and TRBJ1-2; TRBD1 agrees at 10 bases. Germline CDR1 and CDR2: LNHDA and SQIVND (reference sequence). V dropped 3 bases and J dropped 8; count of bases not matched to a gene: 12. The CDR3 extends over 16 amino acids. CDR3 residues: CASSIPPGQGRLGYTF. CDR3 DNA sequence: TGTGCCAGTAGTATCCCCCCGGGACAGGGGCGTCTCGGCTACACCTTC. Drawing the rest from reference TRBV19 and TRBJ1-2, the complete variable domain is DGGITQSPKYLFRKEGQNVTLSCEQNLNHDAMYWYRQDPGQGLRLIYYSQIVNDFQKGDIAEGYSVSREKKESFPLTVTSAQKNPTAFYLCASSIPPGQGRLGYTFGSGTRLTVV.

The rearrangement links TRBV24-1 to TRBJ2-1, with 9 positions matching TRBD2. The CDR3 is 16 amino acids. J was trimmed by 8 bases and V by 2 bases; bases with no gene match: 9. Germline V gives CDR1 KGHDR, CDR2 SFDVKD. CDR3 in DNA: TGTGCCACCAGTGATTCCGGTGCGGGGGGGTTCGATGAGCAGTTCTTC. It specifies CATSDSGAGGFDEQFF.

V and J are TRBV15 and TRBJ1-3; D unclear. This CDR3 comprises 13 residues. V shed 2 bases and J shed 3 bases, with 5 bases lying between them. Per the germline V gene, CDR1 is LNHNV and CDR2 is YYDKDF (reference sequence). CDR3 coding DNA: TGTGCCACCAGCAGATCCCTTGGAAACACCATATATTTT. It codes for CATSRSLGNTIYF.

The chain links TRBV9 to TRBJ1-3; D gene unclear. Germline V gene sequence: CDR1 SGDLS, CDR2 YYNGEE. The V end lost 0 bases, the J end lost 2 bases, and 6 bases lay between the germline ends. This CDR3 contains 14 residues. The CDR3 protein is CASSVGVTGNTIYF. The CDR3 region has the DNA TGTGCCAGCAGCGTAGGAGTTACTGGAAACACCATATATTTT.

This clone was recorded a few times. The rearrangement joins TRBV2 to TRBJ1-6; 9 bases match TRBD1. The germline V gene has CDR1 SNHLY and CDR2 FYNNEI. The junction had 4 bases not matched to a gene; V was cut back by 4 bases and J by 9 bases. This CDR3 has 14 residues. DNA of the CDR3: TGTGCCAGCAGTGGGGGGACAGGGATTTCACCCCTCCACTTT. Translated: CASSGGTGISPLHF.

This chain links TRBV19 with TRBJ2-7; 9 positions agree with TRBD1. V was pared by 3 bases and J by 4 bases, with 10 bases of the junction left unmatched. The CDR3 is 16 residues long. CDR1 and CDR2 (germline): LNHDA, SQIVND (reference sequence). The DNA of the CDR3 is TGTGCCAGTAGTATCTCCCCGGGACAGGGAGCTTACGAGCAGTACTTC. Translated, it gives CASSISPGQGAYEQYF.

The chain has TRBV18 and TRBJ1-5; 10 nucleotides agree with TRBD1. CDR1 KGHSH and CDR2 LQKENI come from the germline V gene. V trimming: 6 bases; J trimming: 2 bases; junction bases outside the gene matches: 4. The CDR3 consists of 15 residues. CDR3 coding DNA: TGTGCCAGCTCGACAGGGGGCTCGGGCAATCAGCCCCAGCATTTT. This codes for CASSTGGSGNQPQHF.

This clone was detected only a few times. This chain uses TRBV4-2 with TRBJ2-7, with D maybe TRBD2 (6 bases). Trimming removed 0 bases at V and 0 bases at J, with 9 bases between. The CDR3 length is 15 residues. CDR1 is LGHNA, CDR2 YNFKEQ, per germline. This CDR3 is CASSQDPGSSYEQYF. For the CDR3, the DNA is TGTGCCAGCAGCCAAGATCCCGGGAGCTCCTACGAGCAGTACTTC.

The gene calls are TRBV19 and TRBJ2-1, with a possible D match to TRBD1 (5 bases). This CDR3 is built from 14 residues. Trimming removed 1 base from V and 3 bases from J, with 7 bases in between. Germline V lookup: CDR1 LNHDA, CDR2 SQIVND (reference sequence). The CDR3, as DNA: TGTGCCAGTAGTATAGCAGGGAACTACAATGAGCAGTTCTTC. It yields the protein CASSIAGNYNEQFF.